Shown below are 25 T cell receptor beta chains from a single sample sequenced in a study of cytomegalovirus exposure and HLA in healthy donors (TCRdb year 2017). The library came from the immunoSEQ multiplex PCR assay. The multiplex PCR relied on a mix of 60 forward primers for TCR Vbeta segments and 13 reverse primers for TCR Jbeta segments. TCRdb carries this immuneACCESS record with in-frame sequences only. Its versions omit some clonotypes, under half of them owing to an unresolved V gene in the studies checked, with the rest unexplained. In this sample's table one finds roughly 39,000 clones. Jointly, the top ten make up more than 3% of the sample. The sample comprised PBMCs. The receptors originated from a woman under 40 in good health and CMV-seropositive.

This sequence joins TRBV29-1 and TRBJ1-4; 10 nucleotides line up with TRBD1. The CDR3 is 14 amino acids. Germline V lookup: CDR1 SQVTM, CDR2 ANQGSEA. Trimming removed 6 bases from V and 8 bases from J; junction bases left unmatched: 9. Written as DNA, the CDR3 is TGCAGCGTGAATGCCGGGACAGGGGCCGAAAAACTGTTTTTT. Its translation is CSVNAGTGAEKLFF.

V and J are TRBV4-2 and TRBJ1-2, with D tentatively TRBD1 (5 bases). Germline V CDR1 and CDR2: LGHNA, YNFKEQ. V was cut by 1 base and J by 3 bases, with 9 bases left in between. The CDR3 consists of 14 residues. CDR3 DNA: TGTGCCAGCAGCCAAGTTGGGGGGGACTATGGCTACACCTTC. Translation: CASSQVGGDYGYTF.

The chain has TRBV2 and TRBJ1-1, with D perhaps matching TRBD1 (5 bases). Germline loops: CDR1 SNHLY, CDR2 FYNNEI. V shed 9 bases and J shed 4 bases, with 18 bases lying between them. The CDR3 loop spans 14 amino acids. The CDR3 bases are TGTGCCAGTCCTCTCGAGCAGGGCGGCACTGAAGCTTTCTTT. Its translation: CASPLEQGGTEAFF.

The V and J genes are TRBV5-1 and TRBJ2-3, with D perhaps matching TRBD1 (5 bases). Germline V lookup: CDR1 SGHRS, CDR2 YFSETQ. The CDR3 spans 12 residues. V lost 4 bases and J lost 6, with 9 bases in between. The CDR3 bases are TGCGCCAGCAGCCGCTCAGGGGATACGCAGTATTTT. This sequence encodes CASSRSGDTQYF.

The chain joins TRBV7-6 to TRBJ2-1, with 8 positions matching TRBD1. This CDR3 spans 17 amino acids. V trimming: 0 bases; J trimming: 3 bases; junction bases outside the gene matches: 7. Looked up from germline, CDR1 is SGHVS and CDR2 is FNYEAQ. The CDR3 reads CASSLATGQDYYNEQFF. For the CDR3, the DNA is TGTGCCAGCAGCTTAGCAACGGGACAGGACTACTACAATGAGCAGTTCTTC. Filled out from reference TRBV7-6 and TRBJ2-1, the complete variable domain reads GAGVSQSPRYKVTKRGQDVALRCDPISGHVSLYWYRQALGQGPEFLTYFNYEAQQDKSGLPNDRFSAERPEGSISTLTIQRTEQRDSAMYRCASSLATGQDYYNEQFFGPGTRLTVL.

This chain joins TRBV5-6 and TRBJ2-3; 9 bases line up with TRBD2. The junction had 8 bases not matched to a gene; V was cut back by 1 base and J by 2 bases. CDR1 SGHDT and CDR2 YYEEEE come from the germline V gene. The CDR3 runs to 17 residues. The CDR3 loop reads CASSLSGAGGLTDTQYF. CDR3 bases: TGTGCCAGCAGCTTGAGTGGGGCGGGGGGGCTCACAGATACGCAGTATTTT.

The rearrangement joins TRBV7-9 to TRBJ1-2, with 10 positions matching TRBD1. The CDR3 runs to 13 residues. V lost 5 bases, J lost 9 bases, and 6 bases stayed unmatched. Per germline, CDR1 SEHNR and CDR2 FQNEAQ (reference sequence). The CDR3, as DNA: TGTGCCAGCAGCCTCGGGACAGGGGATAGCTACACCTTC. It yields the protein CASSLGTGDSYTF.

The DNA of the CDR3 is TGTGCCAGCAGCTCTCTAACAGGGATCAATCAGCCCCAGCATTTT. Residues: CASSSLTGINQPQHF. V gene TRBV11-2 combines with J gene TRBJ1-5, with D possibly being TRBD1 (6 bases). The germline V gene encodes CDR1 SGHAT and CDR2 FQNNGV. V gave up 4 bases and J gave up 3 bases, with 13 bases separating them. The CDR3 covers 15 residues.

This rearrangement joins TRBV29-1 to TRBJ1-1, with D unresolved. CDR1 and CDR2 from the germline V gene are SQVTM and ANQGSEA. V lost 6 bases to trimming and J lost 5 bases, with 16 bases between them. The CDR3 has 13 amino acids. The CDR3 bases are TGCAGCGTCCAGAGGCAGAGAGGGACTGAAGCTTTCTTT. It encodes CSVQRQRGTEAFF.

This chain uses TRBV28 with TRBJ2-5; 8 bases are shared with TRBD1. Germline V CDR1 and CDR2: MDHEN, SYDVKM. The CDR3 has 13 residues. V lost 5 bases and J lost 2; bases outside the gene matches: 1. The CDR3 nucleotides are TGTGCCAGCAGTACAGGGGGACAAGAGACCCAGTACTTC. Translating gives CASSTGGQETQYF.

The rearrangement links TRBV4-1 to TRBJ2-1, with 8 nucleotides matching TRBD2. Germline V gene sequence: CDR1 MGHRA, CDR2 YSYEKL. The CDR3 length is 16 residues. The V gene end was trimmed by 1 base and the J gene end by 4 bases; junction bases not matched to a gene: 6. CDR3 DNA: TGCGCCAGCAGCCAAGTCGGGAGGGGAAGGTACAATGAGCAGTTCTTC. As protein: CASSQVGRGRYNEQFF.

The chain couples TRBV5-6 to TRBJ2-2; D uncertain. V lost 4 bases, J lost 5 bases, and 3 bases lay in between. The CDR3 is made up of 11 amino acids. Germline lookup yields CDR1 SGHDT and CDR2 YYEEEE. The CDR3 loop is CASSRTGELFF. Here the CDR3 DNA reads TGTGCCAGCAGCCGGACCGGGGAGCTGTTTTTT.

The chain recombines TRBV25-1 with TRBJ1-3, with TRBD1 matching over 7 bases. The germline gives CDR1 MGHDK, CDR2 SYGVNS. The CDR3 runs to 14 residues. Trimming cost V 5 bases and J 3 bases; bases outside gene matches: 4. In DNA form, the CDR3 reads TGTGCCAGCAGTTTCGGGACAGTTGGAAACACCATATATTTT. It codes for CASSFGTVGNTIYF.

The V gene is TRBV6-5, the J gene TRBJ1-1, with 8 bases identical to TRBD1. The length of the CDR3 is 16 residues. The junction had 7 bases not matched to a gene; V was cut back by 2 bases and J by 2 bases. Germline loops: CDR1 MNHEY, CDR2 SVGAGI. The DNA for the CDR3 is TGTGCCAGCAGTTACCAACCTGCAGGGGGCAACACTGAAGCTTTCTTT. It encodes CASSYQPAGGNTEAFF.

The rearrangement joins TRBV7-9 to TRBJ2-7; 7 positions match TRBD2. CDR1 and CDR2 (germline): SEHNR, FQNEAQ (reference sequence). With V trimmed by 5 bases and J by 3 bases, 7 bases remained unmatched. The CDR3 runs 14 residues. The CDR3 region has the DNA TGTGCCAGCAGCGGACGCAGCGGGGTCTACGAGCAGTACTTC. Translating gives CASSGRSGVYEQYF.

The genes are TRBV28 and TRBJ2-2; perhaps TRBD1 as D (6 bases). The length of the CDR3 is 13 residues. The germline V gene encodes CDR1 MDHEN and CDR2 SYDVKM. Trimming stripped 5 bases from V and 6 bases from J, with 10 bases between. This chain's CDR3 is CASSTGMAGELFF. The CDR3 coding sequence is TGTGCCAGCAGTACAGGGATGGCCGGGGAGCTGTTTTTT.

The genes are TRBV27 and TRBJ1-1, with a tentative D call TRBD1 (6 bases). The V end lost 5 bases, the J end lost 4 bases, and 17 bases lay between the germline ends. Germline assignment: CDR1 MNHEY and CDR2 SMNVEV (reference sequence). The CDR3 has 15 amino acids. CDR3 in amino acids: CASSPRGGISTEAFF. The DNA for the CDR3 is TGTGCCAGCAGTCCGAGGGGGGGTATCAGCACTGAAGCTTTCTTT.

The chain couples TRBV12-5 to TRBJ1-2, with unresolved D. Per germline, CDR1 LGHNT and CDR2 FRNRAP. Trimming removed 6 bases at V and 4 bases at J, with 21 bases between. This CDR3 has 16 amino acids. The CDR3 DNA reads as TGTGCTAGTGGCCCGTCCCCCGAGGCGGGTGGCTATGGCTACACCTTC. It codes for CASGPSPEAGGYGYTF.

The chain couples TRBV21-1 to TRBJ2-7; no check of the table's D call, TRBD1, against the DNA was made. TRBV21-1 is termed a pseudogene. The CDR3 spans 15 residues. In nucleotides, the CDR3 is TGTGCCAGCAGCAAATTGGGCCGGCTCTCCTACGAGCAGTACTTC. It is translated as CASSKLGRLSYEQYF.

The chain uses TRBV6-1 and TRBJ1-5; 8 bases fit TRBD1. V shed 4 bases and J 4 bases; nucleotides not matched to a gene: 15. The CDR3 is 18 amino acids. Germline V gene sequence: CDR1 MNHNS, CDR2 SASEGT. CDR3 residues: CASSAGRIRTGRNQPQHF. CDR3 sequence (DNA): TGTGCCAGCAGTGCTGGCCGAATTCGGACAGGGAGAAATCAGCCCCAGCATTTT.

The chain carries TRBV6-1 and TRBJ2-1, with TRBD1 matching over 8 bases. V shed 1 base, J shed 10 bases, and the junction held 9 bases outside the gene matches. This CDR3 is built from 15 residues. Germline CDR1 is MNHNS and CDR2 is SASEGT. The CDR3 coding sequence is TGTGCCAGCAGTGAAGTCGGACAGGGAATAGGGGAGCAGTTCTTC. The encoded protein is CASSEVGQGIGEQFF.

V gene TRBV7-9 combines with J gene TRBJ1-2; tentative D call: TRBD1 (6 bases). The germline V gene has CDR1 SEHNR and CDR2 FQNEAQ (reference sequence). The length of the CDR3 is 18 residues. The germline V and J ends were trimmed by 4 bases and 3 bases, with 24 bases remaining between them. For the CDR3, the DNA is TGTGCCAGCAGCTCCGGGCGGGGGGCTAATAGCATCCACTATGGCTACACCTTC. It yields the protein CASSSGRGANSIHYGYTF. Full variable domain (remainder filled in from reference TRBV7-9 and TRBJ1-2): DTGVSQNPRHKITKRGQNVTFRCDPISEHNRLYWYRQTLGQGPEFLTYFQNEAQLEKSRLLSDRFSAERPKGSFSTLEIQRTEQGDSAMYLCASSSGRGANSIHYGYTFGSGTRLTVV.

This chain uses TRBV29-1 with TRBJ2-5; tentatively, D is TRBD2 (6 bases). The CDR3 totals 12 residues. V gave up 5 bases and J gave up 5 bases, with 12 bases separating them. Germline V lookup: CDR1 SQVTM, CDR2 ANQGSEA. This chain's CDR3 is CSVLGGSETQYF. The DNA for the CDR3 is TGCAGCGTTCTTGGGGGGTCGGAGACCCAGTACTTC.

The chain combines TRBV28 with TRBJ2-7, with TRBD1 matching 11 bases. The CDR3 has 15 residues. The germline V gene encodes CDR1 MDHEN and CDR2 SYDVKM. J lost 2 bases, V lost 5 bases, and 5 bases had no gene match. The chain's CDR3 is CASSRPGQGAYEQYF. In DNA form, the CDR3 reads TGTGCCAGCAGTCGTCCGGGACAGGGGGCCTACGAGCAGTACTTC.

The rearrangement uses TRBV5-5 and TRBJ2-2, with TRBD2 matching over 7 bases. V was clipped by 2 bases and J by 2 bases; unmatched bases: 3. The V gene's germline CDR1 is SGHKS and CDR2 YYEKEE (reference sequence). The CDR3 consists of 15 residues. DNA of the CDR3: TGTGCCAGCAGCTTAAGCGGGGATAACACCGGGGAGCTGTTTTTT. As protein: CASSLSGDNTGELFF. Variable domain in full (rest from reference TRBV5-5 and TRBJ2-2): DAGVTQSPTHLIKTRGQQVTLRCSPISGHKSVSWYQQVLGQGPQFIFQYYEKEERGRGNFPDRFSARQFPNYSSELNVNALLLGDSALYLCASSLSGDNTGELFFGEGSRLTVL.